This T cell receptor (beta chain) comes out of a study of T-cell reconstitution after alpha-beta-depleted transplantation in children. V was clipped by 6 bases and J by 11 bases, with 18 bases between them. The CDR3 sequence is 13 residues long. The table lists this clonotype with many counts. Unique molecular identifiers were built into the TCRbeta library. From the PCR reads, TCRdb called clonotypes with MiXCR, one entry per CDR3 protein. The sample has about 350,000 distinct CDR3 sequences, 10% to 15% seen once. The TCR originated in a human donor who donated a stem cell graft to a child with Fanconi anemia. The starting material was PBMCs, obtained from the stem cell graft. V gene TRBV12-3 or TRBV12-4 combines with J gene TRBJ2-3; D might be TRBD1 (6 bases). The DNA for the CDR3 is TGTGCCAGCAGGTTACTACAGGGCCACGGGCAGTATTTT. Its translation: CASRLLQGHGQYF.